A single sample gave rise to the 9 T cell receptor beta chains below, sequenced in a study of blood T cell repertoires in COVID-19. Here immunoSEQ multiplex PCR was the method, and the copy in TCRdb shows in-frame clones only, minus some. The table lists about 68,000 clones, 85% to 90% of them singletons. The sample comprised peripheral blood. These receptors were taken from a man aged 50-60 years with active COVID-19.

The chain recombines TRBV6-5 with TRBJ1-4, with TRBD1 matching over 7 bases. Germline V CDR1 and CDR2: MNHEY, SVGAGI. CDR3 length: 13 amino acids. J was trimmed by 10 bases and V by 7 bases; bases with no gene match: 9. CDR3 loop: CASKSRNRGKLFF. CDR3 coding DNA: TGTGCCAGCAAATCACGTAACAGGGGAAAACTGTTTTTT.

The rearrangement joins TRBV6-2 or TRBV6-3 to TRBJ2-3; TRBD2 might be the D (5 bases). Germline CDR1 is MNHEY and CDR2 is SVGEGT. The CDR3 has 15 residues. Trimming took 4 bases from V and 3 from J, leaving 14 bases between them. In DNA, the CDR3 is TGTGCCAGCAGTTCCTTCTCGCGCGGGACAGATACGCAGTATTTT. Amino acid sequence: CASSSFSRGTDTQYF.

This chain uses TRBV5-1 with TRBJ1-1, with D perhaps TRBD1 (6 bases). V was clipped by 0 bases and J by 4 bases, with 13 bases between them. The CDR3 loop spans 15 amino acids. The germline CDR1 and CDR2 sequences are SGHRS and YFSETQ. CDR3 in DNA: TGCGCCAGCAGCTTGGTCGGCGGGGGCGGCACTGAAGCTTTCTTT. Its protein product is CASSLVGGGGTEAFF. Based on the CDR3 plus reference TRBV5-1 and TRBJ1-1, the full variable domain is KAGVTQTPRYLIKTRGQQVTLSCSPISGHRSVSWYQQTPGQGLQFLFEYFSETQRNKGNFPGRFSGRQFSNSRSEMNVSTLELGDSALYLCASSLVGGGGTEAFFGQGTRLTVV.

The chain employs TRBV16 and TRBJ2-7; unclear D gene. The CDR3 is 14 amino acids. From germline, CDR1 is KGHSY and CDR2 FQNENV. Trimming took off 1 base at V and 0 bases at J, with 7 bases between the two ends. The chain's CDR3 is CASSQYLNSYEQYF. The CDR3 DNA reads as TGTGCCAGCAGCCAATATCTAAACTCCTACGAGCAGTACTTC.

The genes are TRBV14 and TRBJ2-7, with 7 bases fitting TRBD1. This CDR3 is 13 amino acids long. The V and J ends lost 3 bases and 3 bases, in that order; junction bases with no gene match: 2. Germline loops: CDR1 SGHDN, CDR2 FVKESK. CDR3 protein: CASSHNRGYEQYF. Written as DNA, the CDR3 is TGTGCCAGCAGCCATAACAGGGGCTACGAGCAGTACTTC.

This clone was seen a single time. V usage is TRBV19 and J usage is TRBJ2-1, with a possible D match to TRBD2 (6 bases). Trimming removed 5 bases at V and 4 bases at J, with 15 bases between. Germline V lookup: CDR1 LNHDA, CDR2 SQIVND (reference sequence). The CDR3 runs 15 residues. CDR3 loop: CASSPRSRGYNEQFF. As DNA, the CDR3 is TGTGCCAGTAGTCCCCGATCCCGGGGGTACAATGAGCAGTTCTTC.

The chain combines TRBV30 with TRBJ2-7, with a possible D match to TRBD1 (6 bases). Trimming left V 0 bases short and J 3 bases short, with 15 bases between. Germline V CDR1 and CDR2: GTSNPN, SVGIG (reference sequence). CDR3 length equals 15 residues. In nucleotides, the CDR3 is TGTGCCTGGAGTGTAGATACAGGGTCTTACTACGAGCAGTACTTC. Its translation: CAWSVDTGSYYEQYF.

The V call is TRBV24-1, the J call TRBJ1-3, with D possibly being TRBD1 (5 bases). The CDR3 is 13 amino acids. V lost 7 bases and J 4 bases, leaving 10 bases between the germline ends. CDR1 is KGHDR and CDR2 is SFDVKD in the germline V gene. The DNA for the CDR3 is TGTGCCACCAGGGGGGGATCCGGAAACACCATATATTTT. Translated, it gives CATRGGSGNTIYF.

V gene TRBV7-2 combines with J gene TRBJ1-5, with a tentative D call TRBD1 (6 bases). In germline, CDR1 is SGHTA, CDR2 FQGNSA. Between the trimmed V and J ends, which lost 2 bases and 7 bases, there was a span of 12 bases. The CDR3 runs 14 residues. CDR3 protein: CASSLQGSLQPQHF. As DNA, the CDR3 is TGTGCCAGCAGCTTACAGGGGTCCCTCCAGCCCCAGCATTTT.